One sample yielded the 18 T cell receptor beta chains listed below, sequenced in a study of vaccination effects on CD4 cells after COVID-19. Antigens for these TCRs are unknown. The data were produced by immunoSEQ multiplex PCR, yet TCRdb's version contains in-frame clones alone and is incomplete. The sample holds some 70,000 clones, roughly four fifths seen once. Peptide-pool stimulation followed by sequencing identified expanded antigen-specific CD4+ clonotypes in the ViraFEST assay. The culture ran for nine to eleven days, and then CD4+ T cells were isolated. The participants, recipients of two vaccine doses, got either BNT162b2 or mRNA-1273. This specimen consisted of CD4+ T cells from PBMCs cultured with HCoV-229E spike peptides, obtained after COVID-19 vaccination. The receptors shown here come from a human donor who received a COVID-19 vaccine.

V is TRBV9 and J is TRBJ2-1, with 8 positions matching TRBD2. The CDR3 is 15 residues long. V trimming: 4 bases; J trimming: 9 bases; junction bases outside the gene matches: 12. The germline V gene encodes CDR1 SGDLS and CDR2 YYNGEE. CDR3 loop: CASSPRGGDGGEQFF. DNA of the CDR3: TGTGCCAGCAGCCCCCGGGGGGGGGACGGGGGTGAGCAGTTCTTC.

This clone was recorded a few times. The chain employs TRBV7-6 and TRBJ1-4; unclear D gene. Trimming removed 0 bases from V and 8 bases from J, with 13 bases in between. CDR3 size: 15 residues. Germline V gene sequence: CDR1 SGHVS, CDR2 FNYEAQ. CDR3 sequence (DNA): TGTGCCAGCAGCTTAGCGCCCGCGGGCGGCGAAAAACTGTTTTTT. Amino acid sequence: CASSLAPAGGEKLFF.

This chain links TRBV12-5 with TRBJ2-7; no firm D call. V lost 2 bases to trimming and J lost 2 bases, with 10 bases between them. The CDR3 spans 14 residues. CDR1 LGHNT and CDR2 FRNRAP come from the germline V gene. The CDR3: CASGLTWGPYEQYV. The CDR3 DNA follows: TGTGCTAGTGGTTTGACCTGGGGTCCCTACGAGCAGTACGTC.

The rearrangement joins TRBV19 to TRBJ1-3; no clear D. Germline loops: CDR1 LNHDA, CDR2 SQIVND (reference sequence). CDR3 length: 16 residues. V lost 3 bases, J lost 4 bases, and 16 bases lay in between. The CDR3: CASSIVPRTGGNTIYF. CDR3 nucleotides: TGTGCCAGTAGTATTGTCCCTCGGACGGGCGGAAACACCATATATTTT.

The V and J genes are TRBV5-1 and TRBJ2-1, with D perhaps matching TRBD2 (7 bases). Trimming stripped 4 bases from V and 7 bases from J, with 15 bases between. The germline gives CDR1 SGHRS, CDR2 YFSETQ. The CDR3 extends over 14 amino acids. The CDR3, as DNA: TGCGCCAGCAGCCGGGGGGCCGGTCCGAATGAGCAGTTCTTC. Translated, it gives CASSRGAGPNEQFF.

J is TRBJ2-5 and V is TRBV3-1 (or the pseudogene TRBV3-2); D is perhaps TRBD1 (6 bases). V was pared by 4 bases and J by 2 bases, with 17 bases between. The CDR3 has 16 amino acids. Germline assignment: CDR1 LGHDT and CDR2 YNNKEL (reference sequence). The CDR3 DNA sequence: TGTGCCAGCAGCCCGTATCGAGGACAGTTACAAGAGACCCAGTACTTC. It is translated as CASSPYRGQLQETQYF.

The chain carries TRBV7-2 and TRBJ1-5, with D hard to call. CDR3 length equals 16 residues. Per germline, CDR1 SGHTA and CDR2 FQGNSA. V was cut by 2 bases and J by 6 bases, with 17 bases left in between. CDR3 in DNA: TGTGCCAGCAGCTTATTCGTGGCGGGGAAATCTCAGCCCCAGCATTTT. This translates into CASSLFVAGKSQPQHF.

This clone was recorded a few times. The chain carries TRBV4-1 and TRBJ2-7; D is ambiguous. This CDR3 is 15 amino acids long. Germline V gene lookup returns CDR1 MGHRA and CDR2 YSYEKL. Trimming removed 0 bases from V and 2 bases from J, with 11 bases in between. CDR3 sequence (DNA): TGCGCCAGCAGCCAAGAAATTGGGGTACCCTACGAGCAGTACGTC. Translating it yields CASSQEIGVPYEQYV.

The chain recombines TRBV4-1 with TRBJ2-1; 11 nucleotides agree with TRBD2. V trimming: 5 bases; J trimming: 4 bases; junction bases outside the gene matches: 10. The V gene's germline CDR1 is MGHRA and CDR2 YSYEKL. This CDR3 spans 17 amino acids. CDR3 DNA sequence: TGCGCCAGCAGCTGGCAACCGGGACTAGCGGTTTACAATGAGCAGTTCTTC. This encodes CASSWQPGLAVYNEQFF.

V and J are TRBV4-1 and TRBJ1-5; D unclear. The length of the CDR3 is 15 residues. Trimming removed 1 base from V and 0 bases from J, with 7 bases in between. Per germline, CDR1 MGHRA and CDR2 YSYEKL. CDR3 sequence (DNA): TGCGCCAGCAGCCAAGGGACGTTTAGCAATCAGCCCCAGCATTTT. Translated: CASSQGTFSNQPQHF.

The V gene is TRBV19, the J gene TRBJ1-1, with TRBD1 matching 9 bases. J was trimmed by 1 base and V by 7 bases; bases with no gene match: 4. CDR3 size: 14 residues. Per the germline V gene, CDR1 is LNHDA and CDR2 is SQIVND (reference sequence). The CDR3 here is CASTLDRGNTEAFF. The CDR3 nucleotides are TGTGCCAGTACCCTGGACAGGGGGAACACTGAAGCTTTCTTT.

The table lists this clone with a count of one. The CDR3 nucleotides are TGTGCCAGTAGTACGATAGGAGGGGGCAGGAAAAATTCACCCCTCCACTTT. Translated: CASSTIGGGRKNSPLHF. This sequence joins TRBV19 and TRBJ1-6; 7 bases map to TRBD1. The CDR3 length is 17 residues. Looked up from germline, CDR1 is LNHDA and CDR2 is SQIVND (reference sequence). V lost 4 bases, J lost 7 bases, and 13 bases stayed unmatched.

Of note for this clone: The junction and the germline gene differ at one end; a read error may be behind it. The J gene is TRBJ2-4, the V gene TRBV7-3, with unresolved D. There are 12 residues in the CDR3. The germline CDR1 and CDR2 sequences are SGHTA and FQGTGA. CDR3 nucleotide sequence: TGTGCCAGCAGCCCTCCAGCGACCCCGGCCGGCTTC. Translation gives CASSPPATPAGF.

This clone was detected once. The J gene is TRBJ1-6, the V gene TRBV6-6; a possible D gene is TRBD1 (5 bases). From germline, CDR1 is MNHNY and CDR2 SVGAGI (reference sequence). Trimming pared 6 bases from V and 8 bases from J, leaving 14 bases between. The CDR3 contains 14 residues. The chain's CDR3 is CASSLRGGHSPLHF. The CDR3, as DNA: TGTGCCAGCAGCCTTAGGGGAGGCCATTCACCCCTCCACTTT.

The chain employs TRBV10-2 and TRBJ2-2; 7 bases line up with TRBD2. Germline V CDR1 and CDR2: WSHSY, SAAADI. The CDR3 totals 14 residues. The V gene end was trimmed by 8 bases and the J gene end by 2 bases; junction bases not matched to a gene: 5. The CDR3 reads CASFPGGNTGELFF. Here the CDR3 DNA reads TGCGCCAGCTTCCCGGGAGGTAACACCGGGGAGCTGTTTTTT.

The CDR3, as DNA: TGTGCCAGCAGCTCCGGGATCACAGATACGCAGTATTTT. It yields the protein CASSSGITDTQYF. This rearrangement joins TRBV11-2 to TRBJ2-3; maybe TRBD2 (5 bases). Germline V gives CDR1 SGHAT, CDR2 FQNNGV. This CDR3 region has 13 residues. V lost 4 bases to trimming and J lost 2 bases, with 7 bases between them.

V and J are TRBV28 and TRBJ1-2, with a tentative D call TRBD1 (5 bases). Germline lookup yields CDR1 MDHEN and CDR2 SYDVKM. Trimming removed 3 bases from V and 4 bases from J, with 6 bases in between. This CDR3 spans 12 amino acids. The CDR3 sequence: CASSFRGYGYTF. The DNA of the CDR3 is TGTGCCAGCAGTTTTAGGGGCTATGGCTACACCTTC.

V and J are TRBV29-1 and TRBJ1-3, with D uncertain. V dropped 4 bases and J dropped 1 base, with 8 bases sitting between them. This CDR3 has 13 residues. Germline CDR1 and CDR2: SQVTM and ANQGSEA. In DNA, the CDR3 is TGCAGCGTTGGCTTTGGTTCTGGAAACACCATATATTTT. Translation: CSVGFGSGNTIYF.